The next 31 T cell receptor gamma chains were all read from a single sample in a study of γδ T cells in repeated Plasmodium falciparum infection. TCRdb reprocessed the multiplex PCR reads through CATT. Altogether about 26,000 gamma-chain clones are present, about 3% being singletons, with the ten largest covering approximately 30%. Flow sorting of PBMC yielded separate Vgamma9/Vdelta2+ and Vdelta2-negative gammadelta T cell populations for bulk repertoire analysis. The specimen was gamma-delta T cells from blood. Receptors originate from a pool of human donors (malaria-infected and uninfected, not separated).

This clone was observed at least ten times. This sequence is one base from a far larger clone and is likely a read error. The sample contains more than one DNA sequence encoding this CDR3. With the J gene uncalled, the V gene is TRGV9. CDR1 GITISATS and CDR2 ISYDGTV come from the germline V gene (reference sequence). The CDR3 has 14 residues. CDR3 in amino acids: CALWKIPMAYKKLF. The CDR3 region has the DNA TGTGCCTTGTGGAAAATTCCCATGGCGTATAAGAAGCTCTTT.

In this sample, this clone turned up a few times. A read error likely explains this, since a far larger clone differs by one base. The sample holds other DNA sequences that translate to the same CDR3. The J gene is uncalled and the V gene is TRGV4. The germline V gene has CDR1 EGSTGY and CDR2 YDSYTSSV. This CDR3 spans 14 amino acids. CDR3 sequence: CATWDDLNYYKKLF. As DNA, the CDR3 is TGTGCCACCTGGGATGATCTTAATTATTATAAGAAGCTCTTT.

This clone was observed at least ten times. The chain joins TRGV4 to TRGJP1. The J gene, not given by TCRdb, was assigned here from a germline match of the nucleotide sequence. The CDR3 contains 15 residues. CDR1 EGSTGY and CDR2 YDSYTSSV come from the germline V gene. Losses at the gene ends were 5 bases for V and 6 bases for J; bases not matched to a gene: 12. DNA of the CDR3: TGTGCCACCTGGGCCCTGGGGGGAGCTGGTTGGTTCAAGATATTT. Its translation: CATWALGGAGWFKIF.

Concerning this clone: The protein recorded in TCRdb matches a much larger clone and deviates from this DNA's translation at residue 9, suggesting a read error; the protein here is obtained by translating the DNA. The rearrangement uses TRGV9 and TRGJ1 or TRGJ2. No J gene was available from TCRdb, and it was assigned here by a germline match of the DNA. V was pared by 2 bases and J by 8 bases, with 12 bases of the junction left unmatched. The germline V gene encodes CDR1 GITISATS and CDR2 ISYDGTV (reference sequence). The CDR3 runs 14 residues. CDR3 bases: TGTGCCTTGTGGGAGGCGACCCTTGTAAATAAGAAACTCTTT. Protein product: CALWEATLVNKKLF.

This clone was counted ten times or more. With only one base between it and a far larger clone, this is likely a read error. This sample also contains other DNA sequences that code for the same CDR3. The chain has TRGV9 and TRGJP. Losses at the gene ends were 0 bases for V and 7 bases for J; bases not matched to a gene: 6. CDR3 length: 17 residues. Germline CDR1 GITISATS, CDR2 ISYDGTV (reference sequence). CDR3 sequence reads: CALWEVTGELGKKIKVF. Written as DNA, the CDR3 is TGTGCCTTGTGGGAGGTGACAGGTGAGTTGGGCAAAAAAATCAAGGTATTT.

With respect to this clone: This DNA translates differently at residue 3 from the TCRdb protein, which is that of a much larger clone; a read error is likely, and the protein shown is the DNA's own translation. This chain joins TRGV3 and TRGJ1 or TRGJ2. The CDR3 covers 9 residues. In germline, CDR1 is VTNTFY, CDR2 YDVSTARD (reference sequence). CDR3 nucleotides: TGTGCCGCCTGTTATAAGAAACTCTTT. Its protein is CAACYKKLF.

About this clone itself: TCRdb's listed protein matches a much larger clone and diverges from this DNA's translation at residue 12, likely through a read error; the protein shown comes from the DNA. The chain joins TRGV9 to TRGJP. The J gene, left out of TCRdb, was set here by checking the DNA against germline. Germline-derived CDR1 and CDR2 are GITISATS and ISYDGTV (reference sequence). The CDR3 covers 18 residues. The CDR3 spells CALWEPRDPELAKKIKVF. CDR3 bases: TGTGCCTTGTGGGAGCCCAGGGACCCGGAGTTGGCCAAAAAAATCAAGGTATTT.

This clone was seen more than once but under ten times. The protein TCRdb gives is from a much larger clone and does not agree with this DNA's translation at residue 11, likely a read error; the protein shown here comes from the DNA. The rearrangement joins TRGV2 to TRGJP. TCRdb gives no J gene; it was assigned here by matching the DNA to germline. This CDR3 is 17 amino acids long. In germline, CDR1 is EGSNGY, CDR2 YDSYNSKV. The CDR3 nucleotides are TGTGCCACCTGGGCCCCCAAGAAAGAGTTGAGCAAAAAAATCAAGGTATTT. Translating it yields CATWAPKKELSKKIKVF.

This clone occurred many times. The J gene is TRGJ1 or TRGJ2, the V gene TRGV8. As TCRdb names no J gene, one was assigned here on the basis of a DNA match to germline. After removal of 2 bases from V and 6 bases from J, the junction contained 10 bases not matched to a gene. The CDR3 has 14 residues. Germline V lookup: CDR1 VENAVY, CDR2 YDSYNSRV. CDR3 sequence (DNA): TGTGCCACCTGGGATATAACGACCCTTTATAAGAAACTCTTT. Translating gives CATWDITTLYKKLF.

This clone was counted ten times or more. The translation of this DNA and the TCRdb protein of a much larger clone differ at residue 4, probably owing to a read error; the protein shown here is translated from the DNA. The CDR3 loop is CALREGDYKKLF. The CDR3, as DNA: TGTGCCTTGCGGGAAGGGGACTATAAGAAACTCTTT. The chain is built from TRGV9 and TRGJ1 or TRGJ2. From germline, CDR1 is GITISATS and CDR2 ISYDGTV (reference sequence). The CDR3 is made up of 12 amino acids.

This clone was observed many times. This probably arose from a read error, given a far larger clone one base away. Other DNA sequences within the sample encode an identical CDR3. This rearrangement joins TRGV9 to TRGJ1 or TRGJ2. Germline matching of the DNA provided the J gene here, since TCRdb leaves it blank. V lost 0 bases and J lost 5; bases outside the gene matches: 7. CDR3 length: 14 amino acids. Germline CDR1 GITISATS, CDR2 ISYDGTV (reference sequence). The CDR3 DNA is TGTGCCTTGTGGGAGGTGCTACCAAATTATAAGAAACTCTTT. Protein: CALWEVLPNYKKLF.

This clone came up many times. This chain's CDR3 is CATWDSLYYKKLF. The CDR3, as DNA: TGTGCCACCTGGGACAGTTTATATTATAAGAAACTCTTT. This chain uses TRGV3 with TRGJ1 or TRGJ2. In germline, CDR1 is VTNTFY, CDR2 YDVSTARD (reference sequence). V lost 1 base to trimming and J lost 4 bases; unmatched junction nucleotides: 4. CDR3 length: 13 amino acids.

This clone was seen at least ten times. A far larger clone is a single base away, which makes a read error likely. The sample contains more than one DNA sequence encoding this CDR3. Called V gene: TRGV9; the J gene was not called. Germline CDR1 is GITISATS and CDR2 is ISYDGTV (reference sequence). The CDR3 has 14 amino acids. This CDR3 reads CALWEARTVYKKLF. Here the CDR3 DNA reads TGTGCCTTGTGGGAGGCCCGTACGGTTTATAAGAAGCTCTTT.

Ten or more counts support this clone. A far larger clone is only one base removed, so a read error is likely. The same CDR3 also results from other DNA sequences found in this sample. V and J are TRGV9 and TRGJ1 or TRGJ2. CDR1 GITISATS and CDR2 ISYDGTV come from the germline V gene (reference sequence). This CDR3 has 14 amino acids. CDR3: CALWEGKNYYKKLF. The DNA for the CDR3 is TGTGCCCTGTGGGAGGGAAAAAATTATTATAAGAAACTCTTT.

This clone appeared many times. TCRdb assigns this DNA the protein of a much larger clone, which departs from its translation at residue 9; this likely reflects a read error, and the protein shown comes from translating the DNA. The rearrangement joins TRGV9 to TRGJP. CDR3 length: 17 residues. Germline CDR1 reads GITISATS; CDR2 reads ISYDGTV (reference sequence). The CDR3 is CALWEDSQGLGKKIKVF. The DNA for the CDR3 is TGTGCCTTGTGGGAGGACTCGCAAGGGTTGGGCAAAAAAATCAAGGTATTT.

As for this clone: A much larger clonotype is one base distant, so this may be a read error. The J gene went uncalled, whereas the V gene is TRGV2. The length of the CDR3 is 13 residues. Germline V gene data show CDR1 as EGSNGY and CDR2 as YDSYNSKV. CDR3 sequence: CATWDGLSYKKLF. The CDR3 DNA follows: TGTGCCACCTGGGACGGGCTCTCTTATAAGAAGCTCTTT.

As to this clone: The amino acid sequence in TCRdb belongs to a much larger clone and departs from this DNA's translation at residue 3, likely a sequencing read error; the sequence shown is translated from the DNA. This rearrangement joins TRGV9 to TRGJ1 or TRGJ2. TCRdb carries no J gene annotation; the J gene was assigned here by matching the DNA with germline. Germline-derived CDR1 and CDR2 are GITISATS and ISYDGTV (reference sequence). The CDR3 extends over 13 amino acids. CDR3 sequence: CASWEVPRHKKLF. CDR3 nucleotide sequence: TGTGCCTCGTGGGAGGTGCCTCGGCATAAGAAACTCTTT.

This clone was observed many times. With a far larger clone one base away, a read error is the likely cause. The sample contains more than one DNA sequence encoding this CDR3. The chain has TRGV3 and TRGJP2. Per germline, CDR1 VTNTFY and CDR2 YDVSTARD (reference sequence). The CDR3 spans 15 residues. Here the CDR3 reads CATWDRQGSDWIKTF. Written as DNA, the CDR3 is TGCGCCACCTGGGACAGGCAGGGTAGTGATTGGATCAAGACGTTT.

This clone was seen at least ten times. TCRdb shows a much larger clone's protein in place of this DNA's translation, and the two differ at residue 5, likely through a read error; the protein shown is translated from the DNA. The chain has TRGV9 and TRGJP. The junction had 5 bases not matched to a gene; V was cut back by 5 bases and J by 4 bases. The CDR3 length is 16 residues. In germline, CDR1 is GITISATS, CDR2 ISYDGTV (reference sequence). The CDR3 sequence: CALWGLQELGKKIKVF. CDR3 coding DNA: TGTGCCTTGTGGGGGCTCCAAGAGTTGGGCAAAAAAATCAAGGTATTT.

This clone was seen at least ten times. The amino acid sequence in TCRdb belongs to a much larger clone and departs from this DNA's translation at residue 6, likely a sequencing read error; the sequence shown is translated from the DNA. This chain uses TRGV4 with TRGJ1 or TRGJ2. The V segment lost 2 bases and the J segment 5 bases; nucleotides outside the gene matches: 3. This CDR3 contains 12 residues. Germline CDR1 is EGSTGY and CDR2 is YDSYTSSV. The CDR3 bases are TGTGCCACCTGGGATGTCGATTATAAGAAACTCTTT. It yields the protein CATWDVDYKKLF.

This clone showed up many times. The amino acid sequence in TCRdb belongs to a much larger clone and departs from this DNA's translation at residue 12, likely a sequencing read error; the sequence shown is translated from the DNA. A V gene of TRGV9 was called, but no J gene was assigned. The germline V gene has CDR1 GITISATS and CDR2 ISYDGTV (reference sequence). The CDR3 spans 14 residues. The CDR3: CALWEVGHYYKRLF. CDR3 coding DNA: TGTGCCTTGTGGGAGGTGGGACATTATTATAAGAGACTCTTT.

This clone was observed at least ten times. The protein given by TCRdb reflects a much larger clone and differs at residue 3 from this DNA's translation, likely from a read error; the protein shown is the DNA's translation. This sequence joins TRGV4 and TRGJ1 or TRGJ2. There are 12 residues in the CDR3. Germline V gene lookup returns CDR1 EGSTGY and CDR2 YDSYTSSV. CDR3 nucleotides: TGTGCCTCCTGGGATGGATATTATAAGAAACTCTTT. It specifies CASWDGYYKKLF.

This clone has at least ten counts. The protein TCRdb gives is from a much larger clone and does not agree with this DNA's translation at residue 10, likely a read error; the protein shown here comes from the DNA. The V gene call is TRGV9, and the J gene call is absent. The CDR3 contains 12 residues. CDR1 and CDR2 from the germline V gene are GITISATS and ISYDGTV (reference sequence). Written as DNA, the CDR3 is TGTGCCTTGCGCCTGAATTATTATAAGGAACTCTTT. This gives the protein CALRLNYYKELF.

This clone was seen ten or more times. A far bigger clonotype differs at one base, so this is likely a read error. No DNA is shown, since the ends of the CDR3 on it are uncertain; the CDR3 is the one TCRdb lists. No J gene was called, and the V gene is TRGV9. The CDR3 has 31 residues if both end residues are counted. Germline values: CDR1 GITISATS, CDR2 ISYDGTV (reference sequence). The CDR3 protein is CALWEAIIIRNSLAVEQHLLSQVSIGRIQHF.

The V gene is TRGV3, the J gene TRGJ1 or TRGJ2. No J gene is reported in TCRdb; it was inferred here by comparing the DNA with germline. Trimming cost V 2 bases and J 3 bases; bases outside gene matches: 10. CDR1 is VTNTFY, CDR2 YDVSTARD, per germline (reference sequence). This CDR3 contains 15 residues. The CDR3 loop reads CATWDTQLPYYKKLF. The CDR3 DNA reads TGTGCCACCTGGGACACGCAACTGCCTTATTATAAGAAACTCTTT.

In this sample, this clone turned up a few times. TCRdb's entry gives the protein of a much larger clone, which mismatches this DNA's translation at residue 11, likely from a read error; the protein reported here is translated from the DNA. The CDR3 spells CATWDSERYYEKLF. The CDR3 DNA sequence: TGTGCCACCTGGGATAGCGAAAGGTATTATGAGAAACTCTTT. The rearrangement links TRGV5 to TRGJ1 or TRGJ2. Here the J gene was assigned by germline matching of the DNA, as TCRdb has none. This CDR3 has 14 amino acids. Germline lookup yields CDR1 VINAFY and CDR2 YDVSNSKD.

This clone has ten or more counts. TCRdb pairs this DNA with a much larger clone's protein that differs at residue 10, likely a read error; the protein shown was translated from the DNA. The J gene was not called, though the V gene is TRGV4. The CDR3 is 12 residues long. Germline V gene lookup returns CDR1 EGSTGY and CDR2 YDSYTSSV. CDR3 sequence reads: CATWIRGYKRLF. CDR3 nucleotides: TGTGCCACCTGGATCAGGGGTTATAAGAGACTCTTT.

This clone appeared many times. A far more abundant clone sits one base away, making this likely a read error. The gene calls are TRGV2 and TRGJ1 or TRGJ2. This CDR3 is built from 13 residues. V shed 5 bases and J 3 bases; nucleotides not matched to a gene: 7. CDR1 is EGSNGY, CDR2 YDSYNSKV, per germline. CDR3 DNA sequence: TGTGCCACCTGGGGCGGATTTTATTATAAGAAACTCTTT. Encoded protein: CATWGGFYYKKLF.

Concerning this clone: TCRdb's protein for this DNA is that of a much larger clone and differs from the translation at residue 4, likely a read error; the protein shown is the DNA translation. This sample also contains other DNA sequences that code for the same CDR3. The genes are TRGV2 and TRGJ1 or TRGJ2. No J segment appears in TCRdb, so it was assigned here by matching the sequence to germline. The CDR3 is 14 amino acids. CDR1 and CDR2 from the germline V gene are EGSNGY and YDSYNSKV. The CDR3 DNA is TGTGCCACCCGGGACGTCCGGAATTATTATAAGAAACTCTTT. Protein: CATRDVRNYYKKLF.

There are a few counts of this clone. TCRdb shows a much larger clone's protein in place of this DNA's translation, and the two differ at residue 6, likely through a read error; the protein shown is translated from the DNA. The V call is TRGV2, the J call TRGJP1. The J gene was not available in TCRdb and was assigned here by matching the DNA to germline segments. The J segment lost 1 base and the V segment lost 3 bases, leaving 2 bases of the junction unmatched. This CDR3 has 14 residues. Germline assignment: CDR1 EGSNGY and CDR2 YDSYNSKV. CDR3 in amino acids: CATWDSTTGWFKIF. The CDR3 DNA follows: TGTGCCACCTGGGACTCTACCACTGGTTGGTTCAAGATATTT.

In its sample, this clone was seen many times. The rearrangement joins TRGV9 to TRGJ1 or TRGJ2. The CDR3 consists of 15 residues. J was trimmed by 3 bases and V by 2 bases; bases with no gene match: 10. The germline V gene has CDR1 GITISATS and CDR2 ISYDGTV (reference sequence). CDR3 in DNA: TGTGCCTTGTGGGAGGCCCCCTACCTTTATTATAAGAAACTCTTT. Translation: CALWEAPYLYYKKLF.